Presented here are 9 T cell receptor beta chains from one specimen sequenced in a study of CD8+ T cells in alopecia areata. RNA extraction was followed by reverse transcription into cDNA, which acted as the sequencing template. Method: immunoSEQ multiplex PCR; TCRdb's copy keeps in-frame clones and lacks some. This table has over 120,000 clones, about 60% appearing once. The material sequenced was CD4+ T cells sorted from blood, taken at week 0. These receptors were obtained from a human donor with alopecia areata.

This chain links TRBV7-2 with TRBJ1-5; maybe TRBD1 (6 bases). Germline lookup yields CDR1 SGHTA and CDR2 FQGNSA. The CDR3 has 15 residues. V was shortened by 1 base and J by 6 bases, with 13 bases between the two germline ends. CDR3 coding DNA: TGTGCCAGCAGCTTAGTTGTAGGGGGAGGTCAGCCCCAGCATTTT. It translates to CASSLVVGGGQPQHF.

This clone was seen only a few times. The chain links TRBV7-2 to TRBJ2-1; D is perhaps TRBD2 (6 bases). Trimming removed 4 bases from V and 8 bases from J, with 18 bases in between. This CDR3 region has 15 residues. CDR1 is SGHTA and CDR2 is FQGNSA in the germline V gene. The CDR3 loop reads CASSSEAAGEDEQFF. The CDR3, as DNA: TGTGCCAGCAGCTCAGAAGCAGCCGGGGAGGATGAGCAGTTCTTC.

The rearrangement joins TRBV9 to TRBJ2-5; unclear D gene. This CDR3 contains 13 residues. Trimming left V 4 bases short and J 2 bases short, with 9 bases between. Germline V lookup: CDR1 SGDLS, CDR2 YYNGEE. Here the CDR3 DNA reads TGTGCCAGCAGCCTCTCCCCTCAAGAGACCCAGTACTTC. Protein: CASSLSPQETQYF.

The rearrangement uses TRBV21-1 and TRBJ2-7; the table's D gene call, TRBD1, was not cross checked with the DNA. TRBV21-1 has pseudogene status. This CDR3 region has 14 residues. CDR3 protein: CASRDRGAPGEQYF. The CDR3 region has the DNA TGTGCCAGCAGGGACAGGGGAGCCCCGGGCGAGCAGTACTTC.

This clone showed up just a few times. This sequence joins TRBV13 and TRBJ2-1; 13 nucleotides match TRBD2. In germline, CDR1 is PRHDT, CDR2 FYEKMQ (reference sequence). The CDR3 consists of 14 residues. V lost 6 bases and J lost 10; bases outside the gene matches: 6. The CDR3 DNA is TGTGCCAGCAGAAGGACTAGCGGGGGTTTCGAGCAGTTCTTC. Translating gives CASRRTSGGFEQFF.

This clone showed up just a few times. The chain combines TRBV6-5 with TRBJ1-2; D not resolved. V was pared by 9 bases and J by 4 bases, with 12 bases between. The germline V gene has CDR1 MNHEY and CDR2 SVGAGI. The CDR3 is 12 amino acids. CDR3 region: CASSRRSYGYTF. CDR3 DNA: TGTGCCAGTTCACGCCGTTCCTATGGCTACACCTTC.

This clone was counted a single time. The rearrangement uses TRBV4-1 and TRBJ1-5; D is unresolved. Trimming left V 3 bases short and J 7 bases short, with 13 bases between. The CDR3 is made up of 14 amino acids. Germline V CDR1 and CDR2: MGHRA, YSYEKL. CDR3 sequence: CASSHLGSGQPQHF. In DNA, the CDR3 is TGCGCCAGCAGCCACCTTGGCAGCGGCCAGCCCCAGCATTTT.

The chain has TRBV30 and TRBJ2-7; D unclear. Trimming shortened V by 6 bases and J by 2 bases, and 8 bases separated the two germline ends. This CDR3 is built from 11 residues. Germline values: CDR1 GTSNPN, CDR2 SVGIG (reference sequence). The CDR3 loop is CACSRAYEQYF. CDR3 bases: TGTGCCTGCAGTCGGGCCTACGAGCAGTACTTC.

The chain couples TRBV29-1 to TRBJ2-1; 11 nucleotides match TRBD2. Germline V gives CDR1 SQVTM, CDR2 ANQGSEA. This CDR3 is 13 amino acids long. The CDR3 is CTSGTSGSNEQFF. CDR3 DNA: TGCACCTCCGGGACTAGCGGATCCAATGAGCAGTTCTTC.